A single sample is the source of the 12 T cell receptor beta chains below, sequenced in a study of molecular identifiers for immune sequencing clone quantification. TCRdb re-analysed the PCR reads in MiXCR, keeping a single row per CDR3 protein. This repertoire shows some 100,000 distinct CDR3 sequences, roughly 19% found once; its top ten account for 0.75% to 0.95%. Material for sequencing was naive CD8+ T cells from blood, with Jurkat cell RNA spiked in. Subset denoted: FACS-sorted CD8+CD4-CCR7+CD45RA+ naive T cells. Source of these receptors: a human donor in good health. Some libraries in this study had Jurkat cell RNA spiked in.

The chain uses TRBV6-2 or TRBV6-3 and TRBJ2-2; tentatively, D is TRBD1 (5 bases). Deletions cut 7 bases from V and 8 bases from J, with 23 bases between. CDR1 MNHEY and CDR2 SVGEGT come from the germline V gene. This CDR3 contains 16 residues. DNA for the CDR3: TGTGCCAGCACGCCCCGTCAGGGTTTGCCATCTGGGGAGCTGTTTTTT. Translation gives CASTPRQGLPSGELFF.

This clonotype has at least ten counts. This chain connects TRBV27 to TRBJ1-6; no clear D gene. The CDR3 is made up of 13 amino acids. Germline V gene data show CDR1 as MNHEY and CDR2 as SMNVEV (reference sequence). Trimming removed 7 bases from V and 3 bases from J, with 7 bases in between. The CDR3 region is CASTRDYNSPLHF. Written as DNA, the CDR3 is TGTGCCAGCACCCGGGACTATAATTCACCCCTCCACTTT.

This clonotype was seen repeatedly, ten times or more. The J gene is TRBJ2-3, the V gene TRBV13; TRBD2 matches 9 bases. V lost 3 bases to trimming and J lost 6 bases; unmatched junction nucleotides: 13. CDR1 and CDR2 from the germline V gene are PRHDT and FYEKMQ (reference sequence). CDR3 size: 17 residues. CDR3 DNA: TGTGCCAGCAGCTTTCAGGCGCTAGCGGGGAGCCAGGATACGCAGTATTTT. As protein: CASSFQALAGSQDTQYF.

This clonotype came up many times. This chain uses TRBV4-1 with TRBJ1-1; 11 nucleotides line up with TRBD1. Trimming at V came to 2 bases and at J to 11 bases, leaving 7 bases not matched to a gene. CDR3 size: 14 residues. Germline values: CDR1 MGHRA, CDR2 YSYEKL. CDR3 sequence reads: CASSQQGQGGEAFF. In DNA, the CDR3 is TGCGCCAGCAGCCAACAGGGACAGGGGGGTGAGGCTTTCTTT.

V and J are TRBV12-3 or TRBV12-4 and TRBJ1-1, with D uncertain. Deletions cut 6 bases from V and 0 bases from J, with 14 bases between. The CDR3 sequence is 15 residues long. The CDR3 nucleotides are TGTGCCAGCAGACAAAGGACCGTCATGAACACTGAAGCTTTCTTT. Encoded protein: CASRQRTVMNTEAFF.

This clonotype came up many times. The chain joins TRBV25-1 to TRBJ1-1, with D hard to call. Germline V gene lookup returns CDR1 MGHDK and CDR2 SYGVNS. V shed 6 bases and J shed 5 bases, with 10 bases lying between them. The CDR3 consists of 12 residues. The CDR3 here is CASREVGTEAFF. The CDR3 DNA sequence: TGTGCCAGCAGGGAGGTTGGGACTGAAGCTTTCTTT. Variable domain in full (rest from reference TRBV25-1 and TRBJ1-1): EADIYQTPRYLVIGTGKKITLECSQTMGHDKMYWYQQDPGMELHLIHYSYGVNSTEKGDLSSESTVSRIRTEHFPLTLESARPSHTSQYLCASREVGTEAFFGQGTRLTVV.

This clonotype was counted at least ten times. This chain connects TRBV9 to TRBJ2-3; D might be TRBD1 or TRBD2, each matching 5 bases. The germline V and J ends were trimmed by 0 bases and 4 bases, with 15 bases remaining between them. The germline gives CDR1 SGDLS, CDR2 YYNGEE. The CDR3 contains 16 residues. CDR3 coding DNA: TGTGCCAGCAGCGTAGATCTTGGGGGTGTCGCAGATACGCAGTATTTT. This gives the protein CASSVDLGGVADTQYF.

About this clonotype: Mismatch with germline at one junction end may stem from a read error. The V call is TRBV7-3, the J call TRBJ2-3, with a weak D call TRBD1 (5 bases). Germline values: CDR1 SGHTA, CDR2 FQGTGA. The CDR3 is 13 amino acids. CDR3 in DNA: TGTGGCAGCAGTTTTGACAGTACAGATACGCAGTATTTT. Translation gives CGSSFDSTDTQYF.

This clonotype was seen repeatedly, ten times or more. The chain combines TRBV28 with TRBJ1-2, with 9 bases that match TRBD1. The V and J ends lost 4 bases and 8 bases, in that order; junction bases with no gene match: 8. The CDR3 covers 14 residues. Germline V gene lookup returns CDR1 MDHEN and CDR2 SYDVKM. For the CDR3, the DNA is TGTGCCAGCAGTTCAGACAGGGGGGATTGGGGCTACACCTTC. Residues: CASSSDRGDWGYTF.

This clonotype has ten or more counts. The V and J genes are TRBV6-2 or TRBV6-3 and TRBJ2-2; D may be TRBD1 (6 bases). The CDR3 length is 14 residues. In germline, CDR1 is MNHEY, CDR2 SVGEGT. The V and J ends lost 8 bases and 1 base respectively, with 11 bases between them. CDR3 coding DNA: TGTGCCAGCCAGGGGCGGCAGAACACCGGGGAGCTGTTTTTT. It encodes CASQGRQNTGELFF.

Only a few counts were recorded for this clonotype. One end of the junction varies from germline; a read error may be responsible. CDR3 nucleotide sequence: TGTGCCAGCAAAACGGGATCCTACGGGCAGTACTTC. Its protein product is CASKTGSYGQYF. The V call is TRBV6-6, the J call TRBJ2-7; D is perhaps TRBD2 (5 bases). This CDR3 comprises 12 residues. The germline V gene has CDR1 MNHNY and CDR2 SVGAGI (reference sequence).

About this clonotype: A much more abundant neighbour one base away suggests this may be a read error. The chain couples TRBV19 to TRBJ2-7; D is perhaps TRBD1 (6 bases). The CDR3 extends over 16 amino acids. CDR1 and CDR2 from the germline V gene are LNHDA and SQIVND (reference sequence). CDR3 DNA sequence: TGTGCCAGCAGTATTGCGGGTGGGACACGAAGTTACGAGCAGTGCTTC. It yields the protein CASSIAGGTRSYEQCF.